This entry features one TCR beta chain sequence. The antigen is undetermined. The CDR3 ends on some other residue instead of the conserved phenylalanine or tryptophan, so this is likely a read error. No DNA is shown, since the ends of the CDR3 on it are uncertain; the CDR3 is the one TCRdb lists. Ends included, the CDR3 has 13 residues. In germline, CDR1 is MNHEY, CDR2 SVGAGI. cDNA specific to TCR beta was made from approximately 0.55 ug of total RNA, with a constant-region primer employed for priming. Sequencing libraries for TCR beta derived from three nested multiplex PCR rounds that used slightly modified ARM-PCR. The opening two PCR rounds, around 9 cycles each, paired TRBV1-TRBV30 forward primers with a C-beta reverse primer. MiXCR, applied by TCRdb to the multiplex PCR reads, yields one record per CDR3 protein. The sample records about 35,000 distinct CDR3 sequences, less than 85% being singletons.

This sample was included in a study of tumor-infiltrating lymphocytes in primary liver carcinoma. Study-wide results and caveats: Paired tumor-adjacent and tumor-blood samples overlapped less than tumor region pairs did. A small share of top clones, only about 8-25%, was found in all five tumor regions.

The roughly 17-31 mg bulk tissue piece was not sorted before simultaneous RNA and DNA extraction. This clonotype was obtained from a man aged 40-55 years with primary liver carcinoma and hepatitis B virus infection. What was sequenced was liver tumor tissue from sampling region 4. Subset denoted: tumor region T4, right-lateral pole. This chain links TRBV6-5 with TRBJ1-1; the table calls TRBD1, which could not be checked here. CDR3 protein: CVSSRTGETETFY.